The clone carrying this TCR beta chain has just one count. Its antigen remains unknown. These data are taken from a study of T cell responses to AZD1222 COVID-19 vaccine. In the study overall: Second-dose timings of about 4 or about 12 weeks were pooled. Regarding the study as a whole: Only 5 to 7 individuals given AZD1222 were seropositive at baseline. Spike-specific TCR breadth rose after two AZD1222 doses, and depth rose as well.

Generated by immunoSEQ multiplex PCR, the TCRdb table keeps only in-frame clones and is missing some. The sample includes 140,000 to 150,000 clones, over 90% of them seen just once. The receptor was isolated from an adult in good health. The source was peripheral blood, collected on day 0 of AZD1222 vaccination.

The CDR3 DNA reads TGTGCCAGCAGTCCTTGGGACAGGGTTGGCTATGGCTACACCTTC. Its protein is CASSPWDRVGYGYTF. The chain recombines TRBV28 with TRBJ1-2; the match to TRBD1 covers 9 bases. This CDR3 region has 15 residues. The V segment lost 5 bases and the J segment 4 bases; nucleotides outside the gene matches: 8. Germline assignment: CDR1 MDHEN and CDR2 SYDVKM.